A single sample is the source of the 25 T cell receptor beta chains below, sequenced in a study of blood T cell repertoires in COVID-19. Profiled with immunoSEQ multiplex PCR; TCRdb holds only in-frame clones, not every one. The sample carries about 210,000 clones, under 90% recorded once. Sequencing used peripheral blood. The source of these receptors is a woman older than 75 with COVID-19, enrolled during active disease.

This clone was counted a single time. Here the CDR3 DNA reads TGTGCCAGTAACCTTTGGACAGGCCTCGTTGGCTACACCTTC. It yields the protein CASNLWTGLVGYTF. The chain carries TRBV19 and TRBJ1-2; 7 bases agree with TRBD1. The CDR3 has 14 amino acids. Germline-derived CDR1 and CDR2 are LNHDA and SQIVND (reference sequence). The V and J ends lost 7 bases and 7 bases, in that order; junction bases with no gene match: 12.

The rearrangement joins TRBV19 to TRBJ2-1; D unclear. The CDR3 is 17 amino acids. CDR1 and CDR2 from the germline V gene are LNHDA and SQIVND (reference sequence). With 5 bases removed from V and 0 bases from J, the gap between germline ends came to 17 bases. DNA for the CDR3: TGTGCCAGTAGTGCCCTTCTAGACCCGAGCTCCTACAATGAGCAGTTCTTC. The encoded protein is CASSALLDPSSYNEQFF.

CDR3 DNA: TGTGCCAGCAGTTATGACAGAATGGGCGGGGAGCTGTTTTTT. This translates into CASSYDRMGGELFF. The chain combines TRBV7-2 with TRBJ2-2, with D perhaps TRBD1 (5 bases). Trimming shortened V by 6 bases and J by 7 bases, and 15 bases separated the two germline ends. The CDR3 loop spans 14 amino acids. CDR1 and CDR2 from the germline V gene are SGHTA and FQGNSA.

This chain uses TRBV7-8 with TRBJ1-1, with no clear D. The V gene lost 1 base and the J gene lost 8 bases, with 11 bases spanning the gap. This CDR3 region has 13 residues. The V gene's germline CDR1 is SGHVS and CDR2 FQNEAQ. The CDR3 loop is CASSLVVSLEAFF. The DNA of the CDR3 is TGTGCCAGCAGCTTAGTAGTCTCCTTAGAAGCTTTCTTT.

A remark on this clone: Other DNA sequences of this sample code for an identical CDR3. The J gene is TRBJ2-3, the V gene TRBV7-9, with 7 bases fitting TRBD2. The CDR3 runs to 14 residues. Germline V gives CDR1 SEHNR, CDR2 FQNEAQ (reference sequence). The J segment lost 3 bases and the V segment lost 0 bases, leaving 0 bases of the junction unmatched. The CDR3, as DNA: TGTGCCAGCAGCTTAGCGGGGGGGACAGATACGCAGTATTTT. Amino acid sequence: CASSLAGGTDTQYF.

The rearrangement uses TRBV6-6 and TRBJ2-1; 11 bases are a match to TRBD1. The J segment lost 9 bases and the V segment lost 9 bases, leaving 13 bases of the junction unmatched. CDR3 length equals 15 residues. Germline V lookup: CDR1 MNHNY, CDR2 SVGAGI (reference sequence). The CDR3 DNA reads as TGTGCCAGTTCCTCCGGGACAGGGGGATTAAGTGAGCAGTTCTTC. As protein: CASSSGTGGLSEQFF.

The V gene is TRBV18, the J gene TRBJ1-4, with D maybe TRBD1 (5 bases). In germline, CDR1 is KGHSH, CDR2 LQKENI. The CDR3 is 14 residues long. The V and J ends lost 3 bases and 5 bases respectively, with 10 bases between them. CDR3 sequence reads: CASSPLRTNEKLFF. The CDR3 DNA is TGTGCCAGCTCACCGCTCCGGACAAATGAAAAACTGTTTTTT.

V usage is TRBV5-1 and J usage is TRBJ1-1; TRBD1 matches at 7 bases. This CDR3 region has 16 residues. CDR1 is SGHRS, CDR2 YFSETQ, per germline. V dropped 0 bases and J dropped 7; count of bases not matched to a gene: 12. CDR3 residues: CASSLAATGIRNEAFF. As DNA, the CDR3 is TGCGCCAGCAGCTTGGCGGCGACAGGGATACGTAATGAAGCTTTCTTT. Filled out from reference TRBV5-1 and TRBJ1-1, the complete variable domain reads KAGVTQTPRYLIKTRGQQVTLSCSPISGHRSVSWYQQTPGQGLQFLFEYFSETQRNKGNFPGRFSGRQFSNSRSEMNVSTLELGDSALYLCASSLAATGIRNEAFFGQGTRLTVV.

This clone has just a few counts. The J gene is TRBJ2-3, the V gene TRBV6-5, with 13 nucleotides matching TRBD2. Germline V gives CDR1 MNHEY, CDR2 SVGAGI. V lost 5 bases and J lost 3; bases outside the gene matches: 2. The CDR3 loop spans 15 amino acids. The CDR3 DNA reads as TGTGCCAGCAGTCTGACTAGCGGGGGGACAGATACGCAGTATTTT. It specifies CASSLTSGGTDTQYF.

The table lists this clone with a count of one. The rearrangement joins TRBV7-9 to TRBJ1-2; no clear D. CDR3 length: 13 amino acids. Germline V gene sequence: CDR1 SEHNR, CDR2 FQNEAQ (reference sequence). Between the trimmed V and J ends, which lost 3 bases and 7 bases, there was a span of 12 bases. CDR3 nucleotide sequence: TGTGCCAGCAGCTTCGTGGGCTTGGGTGGCTACACCTTC. It codes for CASSFVGLGGYTF.

The chain carries TRBV24-1 and TRBJ2-1; 14 bases line up with TRBD2. Germline V lookup: CDR1 KGHDR, CDR2 SFDVKD. Trimming removed 4 bases from V and 9 bases from J; junction bases left unmatched: 4. The CDR3 sequence is 15 residues long. The CDR3 nucleotides read TGTGCCACCAGTGAGGCCGGGACTAGCGGGGGTGAGCAGTTCTTC. It specifies CATSEAGTSGGEQFF.

The chain carries TRBV28 and TRBJ1-2; 7 bases are a match to TRBD1. The length of the CDR3 is 14 residues. J was trimmed by 2 bases and V by 7 bases; bases with no gene match: 7. CDR1 MDHEN and CDR2 SYDVKM come from the germline V gene. The CDR3 reads CASTRGGENYGYTF. Here the CDR3 DNA reads TGTGCCAGCACTCGAGGGGGCGAGAACTATGGCTACACCTTC.

The rearrangement links TRBV4-3 to TRBJ2-5; 11 nucleotides align to TRBD2. Germline V lookup: CDR1 LGHNA, CDR2 YSLEER. J lost 5 bases, V lost 0 bases, and 2 bases had no gene match. The CDR3 runs 15 residues. The CDR3 DNA sequence: TGCGCCAGCAGCCAAGAATGGACTAGCGGGGAGACCCAGTACTTC. This codes for CASSQEWTSGETQYF.

Note on this clone: At one of its ends the junction is not consistent with the germline gene, which may arise from a read error. This chain joins TRBV7-3 and TRBJ2-6; D is ambiguous. Germline V gene sequence: CDR1 SGHTA, CDR2 FQGTGA. The CDR3 spans 16 residues. CDR3 nucleotides: TGTGCCAGCAGCACCTCATCCTCCTCTAGGGCCAACGTCCTGACTTTC. This gives the protein CASSTSSSSRANVLTF.

The chain carries TRBV5-6 and TRBJ2-2, with D unresolved. The V and J ends lost 3 bases and 5 bases respectively, with 5 bases between them. The CDR3 contains 12 residues. Germline V gene sequence: CDR1 SGHDT, CDR2 YYEEEE. DNA for the CDR3: TGTGCCAGCAGCTGGCGGACCGGGGAGCTGTTTTTT. Protein product: CASSWRTGELFF.

The gene calls are TRBV10-1 and TRBJ2-1; 11 bases match TRBD2. The trim removed 4 bases at V and 6 bases at J, leaving 5 bases unmatched. The germline V gene has CDR1 WNHNN and CDR2 SYGVQD (reference sequence). CDR3 length: 15 residues. CDR3 DNA: TGCGCCAGCAGTGCTGGTAGCGGGGGGGCCAATGAGCAGTTCTTC. Translating it yields CASSAGSGGANEQFF.

In its sample, this clone was seen once. J is TRBJ2-1 and V is TRBV7-8, with D maybe TRBD2 (7 bases). The CDR3 is made up of 15 amino acids. V was trimmed by 4 bases and J by 9 bases, leaving 19 bases between them. Looked up from germline, CDR1 is SGHVS and CDR2 is FQNEAQ. CDR3 amino acids: CASSSGAGGIAEQFF. CDR3 nucleotides: TGTGCCAGCAGCTCAGGGGCCGGGGGGATTGCTGAGCAGTTCTTC.

This clone was counted a few times. The chain is built from TRBV18 and TRBJ2-7, with a possible D match to TRBD1 (6 bases). Germline CDR1 and CDR2: KGHSH and LQKENI. V was shortened by 2 bases and J by 7 bases, with 15 bases between the two germline ends. This CDR3 has 14 amino acids. DNA of the CDR3: TGTGCCAGCTCACCAGACCGCCAGGGGAATGAGCAGTACTTC. Protein: CASSPDRQGNEQYF. The full variable domain, with the rest looked up from reference TRBV18 and TRBJ2-7, is NAGVMQNPRHLVRRRGQEARLRCSPMKGHSHVYWYRQLPEEGLKFMVYLQKENIIDESGMPKERFSAEFPKEGPSILRIQQVVRGDSAAYFCASSPDRQGNEQYFGPGTRLTVT.

The J gene is TRBJ1-2, the V gene TRBV6-5; 7 nucleotides agree with TRBD1. Germline CDR1 MNHEY, CDR2 SVGAGI. The CDR3 spans 16 residues. V lost 2 bases to trimming and J lost 2 bases; unmatched junction nucleotides: 8. CDR3 in amino acids: CASSYRLDRANYGYTF. In DNA form, the CDR3 reads TGTGCCAGCAGTTACCGTCTTGACAGGGCCAACTATGGCTACACCTTC.

The V and J genes are TRBV7-2 and TRBJ2-1; 10 bases map to TRBD2. Germline V lookup: CDR1 SGHTA, CDR2 FQGNSA. CDR3 size: 15 residues. Trimming removed 1 base from V and 6 bases from J; junction bases left unmatched: 3. CDR3 region: CASSLVAGGLNEQFF. DNA of the CDR3: TGTGCCAGCAGCTTAGTAGCGGGGGGCCTCAATGAGCAGTTCTTC.

This clone was recorded a few times. The gene calls are TRBV5-1 and TRBJ2-7; 12 bases map to TRBD2. Germline CDR1 and CDR2: SGHRS and YFSETQ. CDR3 length: 14 residues. Trimming removed 6 bases from V and 4 bases from J; junction bases left unmatched: 5. The CDR3 DNA is TGCGCCAGCATGATAGGGACTAGCGGGTACGAGCAGTACTTC. Translating gives CASMIGTSGYEQYF. Based on the CDR3 plus reference TRBV5-1 and TRBJ2-7, the full variable domain is KAGVTQTPRYLIKTRGQQVTLSCSPISGHRSVSWYQQTPGQGLQFLFEYFSETQRNKGNFPGRFSGRQFSNSRSEMNVSTLELGDSALYLCASMIGTSGYEQYFGPGTRLTVT.

Only one count was recorded for this clone. The chain has TRBV19 and TRBJ1-3; D is perhaps TRBD1 (6 bases). The V gene's germline CDR1 is LNHDA and CDR2 SQIVND (reference sequence). CDR3 size: 17 residues. V was pared by 3 bases and J by 1 base, with 16 bases between. The DNA for the CDR3 is TGTGCCAGTAGTATCGACAGGATGGTCCTATCTGGAAACACCATATATTTT. Translated: CASSIDRMVLSGNTIYF.

The chain carries TRBV5-6 and TRBJ1-6, with unresolved D. The CDR3 extends over 16 amino acids. V lost 5 bases and J 0 bases, leaving 12 bases between the germline ends. CDR1 SGHDT and CDR2 YYEEEE come from the germline V gene. CDR3 bases: TGTGCCAGCAGTCCCGACGGGAGCTCCTATAATTCACCCCTCCACTTT. Translating gives CASSPDGSSYNSPLHF.

V usage is TRBV6-2 or TRBV6-3 and J usage is TRBJ2-3, with 9 bases aligning to TRBD2. Germline loops: CDR1 MNHEY, CDR2 SVGEGT. Losses at the gene ends were 1 base for V and 3 bases for J; bases not matched to a gene: 5. This CDR3 region has 16 residues. CDR3 sequence reads: CASSYFGLARTDTQYF. CDR3 in DNA: TGTGCCAGCAGTTACTTTGGACTAGCGCGAACAGATACGCAGTATTTT.

As concerns this clone: This sample includes further DNA sequences coding for the same CDR3. This rearrangement joins TRBV6-5 to TRBJ2-3, with D hard to call. In germline, CDR1 is MNHEY, CDR2 SVGAGI. Trimming cost V 5 bases and J 2 bases, with 5 bases left between them. The CDR3 is 12 residues long. The CDR3 is CASSSSTDTQYF. DNA for the CDR3: TGTGCCAGCAGTAGCTCCACAGATACGCAGTATTTT.